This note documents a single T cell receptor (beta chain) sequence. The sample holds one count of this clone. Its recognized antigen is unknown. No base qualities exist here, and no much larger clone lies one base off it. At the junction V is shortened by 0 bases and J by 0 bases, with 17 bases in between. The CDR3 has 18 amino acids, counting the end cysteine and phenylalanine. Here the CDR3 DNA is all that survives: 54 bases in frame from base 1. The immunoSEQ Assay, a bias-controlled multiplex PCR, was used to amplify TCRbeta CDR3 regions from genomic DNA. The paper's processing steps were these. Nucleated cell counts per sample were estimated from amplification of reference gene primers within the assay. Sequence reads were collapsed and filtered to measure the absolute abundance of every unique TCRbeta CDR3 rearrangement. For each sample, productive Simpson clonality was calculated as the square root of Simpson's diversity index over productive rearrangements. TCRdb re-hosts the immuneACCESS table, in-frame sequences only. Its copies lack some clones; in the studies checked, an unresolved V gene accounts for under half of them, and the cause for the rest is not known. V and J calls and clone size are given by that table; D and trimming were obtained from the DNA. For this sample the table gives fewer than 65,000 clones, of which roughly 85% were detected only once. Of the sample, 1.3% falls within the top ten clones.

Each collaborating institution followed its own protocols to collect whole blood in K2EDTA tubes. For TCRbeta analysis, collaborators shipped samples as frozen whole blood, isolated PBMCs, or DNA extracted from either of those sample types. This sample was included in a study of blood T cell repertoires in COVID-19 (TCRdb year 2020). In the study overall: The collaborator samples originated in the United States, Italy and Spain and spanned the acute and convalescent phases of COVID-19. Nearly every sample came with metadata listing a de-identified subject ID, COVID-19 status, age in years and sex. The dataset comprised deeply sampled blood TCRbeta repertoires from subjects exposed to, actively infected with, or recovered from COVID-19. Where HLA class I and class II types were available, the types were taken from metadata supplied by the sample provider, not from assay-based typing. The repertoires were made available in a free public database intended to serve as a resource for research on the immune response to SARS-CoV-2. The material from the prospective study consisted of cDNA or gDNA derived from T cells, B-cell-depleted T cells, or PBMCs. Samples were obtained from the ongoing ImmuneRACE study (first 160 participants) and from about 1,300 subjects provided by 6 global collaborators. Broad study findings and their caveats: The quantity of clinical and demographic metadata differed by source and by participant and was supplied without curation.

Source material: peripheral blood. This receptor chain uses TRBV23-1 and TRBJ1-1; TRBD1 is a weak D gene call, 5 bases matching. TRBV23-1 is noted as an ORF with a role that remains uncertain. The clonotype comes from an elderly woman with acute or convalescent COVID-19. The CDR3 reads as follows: CASSQSEGRVCVNTEAFF. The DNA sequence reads TGCGCCAGCAGTCAATCGGAGGGCAGGGTGTGTGTGAACACTGAAGCTTTCTTT.